Detailed here is one T cell receptor (beta chain). Its antigen is still unknown. No much larger clonotype is one base removed from it; base qualities were not supplied. Participants in the prospective study were enrolled through a virtual design, were aged roughly 18 to 100 years, and lived in approximately 25 United States geographic areas. Cohort assignment in the prospective study relied on participant-reported clinical history from a screening survey and a study questionnaire. In the prospective study, mobile phlebotomists collected whole blood, serum and a nasopharyngeal or oropharyngeal swab from each participant. Prospective study participants could optionally give additional blood draws and questionnaires over an approximately two-month period. Before DNA extraction, blood samples from the prospective study were shipped at room temperature or frozen. The CDR3 sequence holds 16 residues, the cysteine and phenylalanine included. The entry retains the CDR3 DNA only, 48 bases that are in frame from base 1. The germline V gene (reference sequence) provides CDR1 SEHNR and CDR2 FQNEAQ. Trimming takes 5 bases off V and 4 bases off J; junction bases not matched to a gene: 7.

TCRbeta CDR3 regions were amplified from genomic DNA by means of the immunoSEQ Assay, a bias-controlled multiplex PCR. Turning to the authors' computational methods: The number of nucleated cells in each sample was estimated from the amplification of reference gene primers within the assay. To quantify the absolute abundance of each unique TCRbeta CDR3 rearrangement, sequence reads were collapsed and filtered. For each sample, productive Simpson clonality was calculated as the square root of Simpson's diversity index over productive rearrangements. Drawn from immuneACCESS, this table holds only the in-frame rearrangements with V and J called that TCRdb kept. Clones are partly lost; checked studies trace under half to an unresolved V gene and leave the rest unexplained. V, J and clone size are those of that table, while D and trimming were read from the DNA. This sample has fewer than 350,000 clones in its table, and around 86% of those were observed once. The top ten clones comprise about 4.2% of the sample.

This entry belongs to a study of blood T cell repertoires in COVID-19 (dated by TCRdb to the early 2020s). Regarding the study in general: Collaborator samples came from the United States, Italy and Spain and covered acute and convalescent phases of COVID-19. Samples were obtained from the ongoing ImmuneRACE study (first 160 participants) and from about 1,300 subjects provided by 6 global collaborators. The repertoires were released in a freely available public database intended as a resource for research on the immune response to SARS-CoV-2. Subjects who had been exposed to COVID-19, were actively infected with it, or had recovered from it provided the deeply sampled blood TCRbeta repertoires that made up the dataset. A de-identified subject ID, COVID-19 status, age in years and sex were almost always included in the sample metadata. Where available, HLA class I and class II types were obtained from metadata supplied by the sample provider rather than from assay-based typing. The material from the prospective study consisted of cDNA or gDNA derived from T cells, B-cell-depleted T cells, or PBMCs.

Overall results and qualifications from the work: How much clinical and demographic metadata was included differed by source and by participant, and the metadata was provided uncurated.

This TCR derives from a woman between 40 and 50 years old with acute COVID-19. The rearranged chain carries TRBV7-9 and TRBJ2-5; 13 bases in the middle match TRBD2. Sequencing was done on a sample of PBMCs or T cells enriched from blood (not recorded which). The nucleotide sequence is given as TGTGCCAGCAGCCCCACTAGCGGGGGGGCCTCAGAGACCCAGTACTTC. Translated, it gives CASSPTSGGASETQYF.